Following are 12 T cell receptor beta chains from one sample sequenced in a study of T cell repertoires in aging, cancer and after chemotherapy. Peripheral blood genomic DNA, not sorted cells or RNA, was the template. Rearranged V-D-J TRB sequences were amplified with a mixed TRB-A/B primer pool. TCRdb fed the multiplex PCR reads into MiXCR, producing one record per CDR3 protein. The sample has approximately 3,300 distinct CDR3 sequences, under 25% seen once. The sample consisted of blood. The receptors were gathered from a human donor with a blood cancer.

By sample fraction, this clonotype is large (0.1 to 1%). The chain employs TRBV15 and TRBJ1-1, with D tentatively TRBD1 (5 bases). CDR1 is LNHNV and CDR2 is YYDKDF in the germline V gene (reference sequence). The CDR3 is 13 residues long. Trimming cost V 8 bases and J 0 bases, with 10 bases left between them. The chain's CDR3 is CATEGRLNTEAFF. CDR3 nucleotide sequence: TGTGCCACCGAGGGACGCTTGAACACTGAAGCTTTCTTT.

This chain joins TRBV7-2 and TRBJ1-1, with D hard to call. Germline lookup yields CDR1 SGHTA and CDR2 FQGNSA. The CDR3 is 14 residues long. Trimming pared 3 bases from V and 4 bases from J, leaving 12 bases between. CDR3 amino acids: CASSFGSASTEAFF. The CDR3 DNA reads as TGTGCCAGCAGCTTCGGGAGCGCGAGCACTGAAGCTTTCTTT.

This clonotype has more than one count but fewer than ten. CDR3 protein: CASSYSRRKPLGGDTQYF. For the CDR3, the DNA is TGTGCCAGCAGTTACTCGAGAAGGAAACCCCTCGGGGGAGATACGCAGTATTTT. The chain employs TRBV6-2 or TRBV6-3 and TRBJ2-3, with D perhaps TRBD2 (6 bases). The CDR3 covers 18 residues. Germline CDR1 reads MNHEY; CDR2 reads SVGEGT. Deletions cut 0 bases from V and 5 bases from J, with 21 bases between.

In this sample, this clonotype is medium-sized. The CDR3 reads CSARDPQSNQPQHF. The CDR3 nucleotides are TGCAGTGCTAGAGATCCTCAGTCAAATCAGCCCCAGCATTTT. The chain joins TRBV20-1 to TRBJ1-5; no clear D gene. Trimming cost V 0 bases and J 4 bases, with 10 bases left between them. The CDR3 has 14 residues. Per germline, CDR1 DFQATT and CDR2 SNEGSKA (reference sequence).

This clonotype is classed as medium-sized. The genes are TRBV5-4 and TRBJ1-1; unclear D gene. CDR1 is SGHNT, CDR2 YYREEE, per germline (reference sequence). Trimming took off 0 bases at V and 0 bases at J, with 6 bases between the two ends. This CDR3 has 14 residues. CDR3 sequence: CASSLAQMNTEAFF. The DNA of the CDR3 is TGTGCCAGCAGCTTGGCGCAGATGAACACTGAAGCTTTCTTT.

V usage is TRBV4-2 and J usage is TRBJ2-7; 8 bases fit TRBD2. Trimming took 0 bases from V and 4 from J; bases not matched to a gene: 11. The germline V gene encodes CDR1 LGHNA and CDR2 YNFKEQ. CDR3 length: 17 amino acids. The CDR3 nucleotides are TGTGCCAGCAGCCAAGAAGTTATGGCGGGAGGCGCGTACGAGCAGTACTTC. Translating it yields CASSQEVMAGGAYEQYF.

This chain joins TRBV12-5 and TRBJ2-7, with 7 bases fitting TRBD1. Germline V gene data show CDR1 as LGHNT and CDR2 as FRNRAP. The CDR3 spans 13 residues. V shed 1 base, J shed 4 bases, and the junction held 1 base outside the gene matches. In DNA form, the CDR3 reads TGTGCTAGTGGTTTGGACAGGGGTTACGAGCAGTACTTC. Protein: CASGLDRGYEQYF.

Within the sample, this clonotype is medium-sized (0.01 to 0.1%). The chain has TRBV5-6 and TRBJ1-2; TRBD1 aligns across 12 bases. The length of the CDR3 is 17 residues. With 0 bases clipped from V and 7 bases from J, the junction kept 10 bases outside the gene matches. The germline V gene encodes CDR1 SGHDT and CDR2 YYEEEE. In nucleotides, the CDR3 is TGTGCCAGCAGCTTGGGAACTATTCGGGACAGGGGGCTTGGCTACACCTTC. This translates into CASSLGTIRDRGLGYTF.

V is TRBV11-2 and J is TRBJ2-1, with D possibly matching TRBD2 (5 bases). CDR3 length equals 16 residues. Germline V lookup: CDR1 SGHAT, CDR2 FQNNGV. V lost 5 bases and J lost 4, with 18 bases in between. The CDR3 loop is CASSPYGMWGYNEQFF. The CDR3 DNA is TGTGCCAGCAGCCCTTACGGGATGTGGGGATACAATGAGCAGTTCTTC.

This clonotype has just a few counts. The CDR3 loop is CASSAQTGFGLATEAFF. CDR3 sequence (DNA): TGTGCCAGCAGCGCTCAAACAGGGTTTGGTTTGGCCACTGAAGCTTTCTTT. V usage is TRBV9 and J usage is TRBJ1-1; D is perhaps TRBD1 (6 bases). Trimming pared 3 bases from V and 4 bases from J, leaving 22 bases between. This CDR3 contains 17 residues. The germline V gene encodes CDR1 SGDLS and CDR2 YYNGEE.

The V and J genes are TRBV27 and TRBJ2-3; 14 positions agree with TRBD2. With V trimmed by 4 bases and J by 6 bases, 6 bases remained unmatched. Per germline, CDR1 MNHEY and CDR2 SMNVEV (reference sequence). The CDR3 runs to 16 residues. The CDR3, as DNA: TGTGCCAGCAGTTATCTGACTAGCGGGGGGGCGGATACGCAGTATTTT. Its translation is CASSYLTSGGADTQYF.

By proportion, this clonotype is medium-sized (0.01 to 0.1%). CDR3 in amino acids: CASSFRGEAFF. In DNA, the CDR3 is TGTGCCAGCAGCTTTCGGGGTGAAGCTTTCTTT. The chain joins TRBV11-1 to TRBJ1-1; D is unresolved. Germline-derived CDR1 and CDR2 are SGHAT and FQDESV (reference sequence). Between the trimmed V and J ends, which lost 3 bases and 7 bases, there was a span of 6 bases. The CDR3 is 11 amino acids.